This paragraph covers one T cell receptor beta chain sequence. No antigen is known for it. Per-nucleotide qualities are absent, and no much larger clonotype sits a single base away. The data were obtained in a study of T cells in localized non-small cell lung cancer (dated by TCRdb to 2020 to 2021). As for the study more broadly: Comparing tumors with uninvolved tumor-adjacent lungs, the study looked at the T cell repertoires of 220 or so patients with early-stage NSCLC. All 240 or so NSCLC patients in the cohort were treatment-naive and had localized lung tumors that were resected. Of the NSCLC patients, 120 to 150 were male and 107 were female, and the mean age was about 69 years.

At diagnosis, peripheral blood, uninvolved tumor-adjacent lung and tumor were collected and were preserved as a mix of fresh-frozen and FFPE material. For TCR repertoire profiling, the blood samples were analyzed as peripheral blood mononuclear cells. The immunoSEQ Assay was used to sequence TCR beta CDR3 regions from DNA. Regarding the original processing steps: T cell density was computed as TCR beta template counts normalized to usable DNA estimated by amplifying housekeeping genes. Richness was estimated using the preseqR package, with extrapolation to 400,000 templates for PBMC samples and to 120,000 templates for tissue samples. Clonality was calculated as one minus Pielou's evenness. Differential abundance testing on productive amino-acid clonotypes, with a minimum total count of 5 and an alpha of 0.1, was used to identify tissue-enriched TCRs. The Jaccard Index and the Morisita Overlap Index were used to quantify repertoire overlap between compartments. GLIPH clustered TCR beta CDR3s with public tetramer-defined viral CDR3s; viral motifs required at least three viral sequences plus V-gene enrichment. Sourced from immuneACCESS, this table was stored by TCRdb with only in-frame sequences that have V and J called. A share of the clones is absent; for the studies checked, an unresolved V gene accounts for under half, and the remainder has no known explanation. D and trimming come from the DNA, and the V and J calls and clone size come from that table. The sample has about 61,000 clones on record, about 90% of them singletons. The ten top clones hold approximately 22% of the sample.

Summary of the overall study and its limitations: Longer overall survival was associated with higher blood T cell density, whereas shorter survival was associated with higher adjacent-lung clonality. Because the study design was exploratory, TCR variables were selected using unadjusted p-values without false-discovery rate correction. The highest T cell clonality was observed in uninvolved tumor-adjacent lung, where clonality exceeded that of tumor, suggesting that antigenic responses were more focused in uninvolved tumor-adjacent lung. A median of approximately 57 of the top 100 tumor clones were detected in paired uninvolved adjacent lung, and around 30 of these tumor clones were also found among the top 100 clones of the paired uninvolved adjacent lung. Because multi-region tumor sequencing was not done, intratumor heterogeneity could not be ruled out.

Reading from cysteine to phenylalanine, the CDR3 counts 13 amino acids. Only CDR3 DNA remains: 39 bases, in frame from the first base. After removal of 8 bases from V and 3 bases from J, the junction retains 7 bases not matched to a gene. CDR1 and CDR2 are read off the germline V gene (reference sequence) as LNHNV and YYDKDF. Recombination joined TRBV15 with TRBJ2-7, with 7 bases matching TRBD2. This clonotype originated in a man between 40 and 69 years old with stage I squamous cell lung carcinoma. Sequencing used peripheral blood, obtained before any cancer treatment. In nucleotides, the sequence is TGTGCCACCCAGAGGGGAGGGCTCTACGAGCAGTACTTC. It specifies CATQRGGLYEQYF. Joined to the reference TRBV15 and TRBJ2-7 proteins, this CDR3 gives the full variable domain: DAMVIQNPRYQVTQFGKPVTLSCSQTLNHNVMYWYQQKSSQAPKLLFHYYDKDFNNEADTPDNFQSRRPNTSFCFLDIRSPGLGDTAMYLCATQRGGLYEQYFGPGTRLTVT.